The present TCR beta chain was sequenced within a study of blood T cell repertoires in COVID-19. Trimming pared 4 bases from V and 4 bases from J, leaving 9 bases between. CDR1 and CDR2 from the germline V gene are SGHTA and FQGNSA. The CDR3 is 13 residues long. TCRdb's table, derived via immunoSEQ multiplex PCR, lists solely in-frame clones and lacks some. The sample consists of some 200,000 clones, about nine tenths of them appearing once. The sequence was collected from a man aged 70 or older with acute or convalescent COVID-19. The chain recombines TRBV7-2 with TRBJ2-3; D is perhaps TRBD1 (6 bases). The sequencing sample was made of peripheral blood. CDR3: CASSSQGPDTQYF. The CDR3 DNA follows: TGTGCCAGCAGCTCACAGGGACCAGATACGCAGTATTTT.